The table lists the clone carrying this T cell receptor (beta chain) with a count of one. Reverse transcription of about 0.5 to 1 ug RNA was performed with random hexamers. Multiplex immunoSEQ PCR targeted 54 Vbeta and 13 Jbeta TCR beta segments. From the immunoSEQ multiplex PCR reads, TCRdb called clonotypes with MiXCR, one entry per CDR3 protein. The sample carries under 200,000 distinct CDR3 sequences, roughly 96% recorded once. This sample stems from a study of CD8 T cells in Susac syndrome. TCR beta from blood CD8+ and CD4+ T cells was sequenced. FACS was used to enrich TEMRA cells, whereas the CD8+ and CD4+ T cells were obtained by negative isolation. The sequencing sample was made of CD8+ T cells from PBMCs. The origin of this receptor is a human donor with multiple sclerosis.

The CDR3 nucleotides are TGCAGTGCTAGTTGGGGGACTGAAGCTTTCTTT. This translates into CSASWGTEAFF. The chain links TRBV20-1 to TRBJ1-1; TRBD1 is a possible D gene (5 bases). Trimming cost V 3 bases and J 5 bases, with 7 bases left between them. The CDR3 is 11 amino acids. Germline CDR1 is DFQATT and CDR2 is SNEGSKA (reference sequence).